This is a list of T cell receptor beta chains from one sample in a study of T-cell memory formation after mild COVID-19. TCRdb redid the calling of the 5' RACE reads with MiXCR, one entry per CDR3 protein. The table lists under 250,000 distinct CDR3 sequences, roughly a tenth of them singletons. Material for sequencing was PBMCs or a T cell subset sorted from them (not recorded which). These receptors came from a man between 18 and 35 years old who had mild COVID-19 (a few samples of this study predate the infection). Cell type and time point are not known. Each CDR3 is given with its conserved first and last residue. The D gene is left open where the match is weak. Expanded clones get a size class; other rows say once, few or many, or leave the size out.

DNA: TGTGCCACCAGCAGAATAGGGTACGAGCAGTACTTC; CDR3: CATSRIGYEQYF; size: .; D: .; J: TRBJ2-7; V: TRBV15
DNA: TGTGCCAGCAGCTTAAATGGGAGTCCCGGGGAGCTGTTTTTT; CDR3: CASSLNGSPGELFF; size: .; D: .; J: TRBJ2-2; V: TRBV7-8
DNA: TGTGCCAGCAGTTACTCGAAAATTCCTGGGTCGAATGAAAAACTGTTTTTT; CDR3: CASSYSKIPGSNEKLFF; size: .; D: .; J: TRBJ1-4; V: TRBV6-5
DNA: TGTGCCAGCGGAAATCAGTATTATAGCACAGATACGCAGTATTTT; CDR3: CASGNQYYSTDTQYF; size: .; D: .; J: TRBJ2-3; V: TRBV6-5
DNA: TGTGCCAGCAGCTTAGGAGGAAATTCACCCCTCCACTTT; CDR3: CASSLGGNSPLHF; size: many; D: .; J: TRBJ1-6; V: TRBV7-9
DNA: TGCGCCAGCAGCTTGGGACAGGGAGGCTACACCTTC; CDR3: CASSLGQGGYTF; size: many; D: TRBD1; J: TRBJ1-2; V: TRBV5-1
DNA: TGCGCCAGCAGCCAAGCAAATTCAGGTATAGGGGATACGCAGTATTTT; CDR3: CASSQANSGIGDTQYF; size: .; D: .; J: TRBJ2-3; V: TRBV4-1
DNA: TGTGCCAGCAGTTTGGGTAGCCTCTCCTACAATGAGCAGTTCTTC; CDR3: CASSLGSLSYNEQFF; size: .; D: .; J: TRBJ2-1; V: TRBV12-3/TRBV12-4
DNA: TGTGCCACCAGTGACAACAGGGGAGGTACAGATACGCAGTATTTT; CDR3: CATSDNRGGTDTQYF; size: few; D: .; J: TRBJ2-3; V: TRBV24-1
DNA: TGCGCCAGCAGCCAAGATCGTCAGGGGCGCGAAGGCTACACCTTC; CDR3: CASSQDRQGREGYTF; size: few; D: .; J: TRBJ1-2; V: TRBV4-3
DNA: TGCAGTGCTCCTCTAAGCGGGGGGGCCACAGATACGCAGTATTTT; CDR3: CSAPLSGGATDTQYF; size: many; D: TRBD2; J: TRBJ2-3; V: TRBV20-1
DNA: TGCAGTGCCAAAGACAGTCTCCTGAACACTGAAGCTTTCTTT; CDR3: CSAKDSLLNTEAFF; size: .; D: .; J: TRBJ1-1; V: TRBV20-1
DNA: TGTGCCAGCAGTTACCGGGGCTCTCAGGTCAGAACGGATACGCAGTATTTT; CDR3: CASSYRGSQVRTDTQYF; size: few; D: .; J: TRBJ2-3; V: TRBV6-5
DNA: TGTGCCAGCAGTCCTTATCGGCGGGAGACCCAGTACTTC; CDR3: CASSPYRRETQYF; size: few; D: .; J: TRBJ2-5; V: TRBV7-2
DNA: TGTGCCAGCAGTGACCCAGGGACGCACACCGGGGAGCTGTTTTTT; CDR3: CASSDPGTHTGELFF; size: .; D: .; J: TRBJ2-2; V: TRBV25-1
DNA: TGCGCCAGCAGCCAAGATTGGGCGGGGCCCACAGATACGCAGTATTTT; CDR3: CASSQDWAGPTDTQYF; size: .; D: .; J: TRBJ2-3; V: TRBV4-1
DNA: TGCGCCAGCAGTGATGGTCTCTCCGGGGGGGAGACAGATACGCAGTATTTT; CDR3: CASSDGLSGGETDTQYF; size: .; D: TRBD2; J: TRBJ2-3; V: TRBV10-1
DNA: TGTGCCAGCAGCACGACAGGGGGCCTAAGAAATCAGCCCCAGCATTTT; CDR3: CASSTTGGLRNQPQHF; size: .; D: TRBD1; J: TRBJ1-5; V: TRBV7-8
DNA: TGTGCCAGCAGCCAAGTCGCTACTAGCGGGGGTTTTTTGGATACGCAGTATTTT; CDR3: CASSQVATSGGFLDTQYF; size: once; D: TRBD2; J: TRBJ2-3; V: TRBV3-1
DNA: TGTGCCAGCTCACCATTCTTTTCCGGCCCAGATACGCAGTATTTT; CDR3: CASSPFFSGPDTQYF; size: few; D: .; J: TRBJ2-3; V: TRBV18
DNA: TGTGCCGCCGCTTCAGACTACGATGGCTACACCTTC; CDR3: CAAASDYDGYTF; size: .; D: .; J: TRBJ1-2; V: TRBV24-1
DNA: TGTGCCAGCAGTTTCGGGTCGAGGAATCAGCCCCAGCATTTT; CDR3: CASSFGSRNQPQHF; size: few; D: .; J: TRBJ1-5; V: TRBV12-3/TRBV12-4
DNA: TGTGCCAGCAGCTCCGGCCCGGGTAGCACTGAAGCTTTCTTT; CDR3: CASSSGPGSTEAFF; size: few; D: .; J: TRBJ1-1; V: TRBV5-5
DNA: TGCAGCGTTGCTGAAGGGACTAATTCACCCCTCCACTTT; CDR3: CSVAEGTNSPLHF; size: .; D: .; J: TRBJ1-6; V: TRBV29-1